This T cell receptor beta chain stems from a study of regulatory T cells in long-lasting Graves disease. Study-level points and caveats: Persistent disease preferred TRBV28, TRBJ1-2 and TRBJ2-5; new disease, TRBV20-1 and TRBJ2-1. Between persistent patients, about 2,700 public clonotypes were shared, exceeding the roughly 940 shared between new patients.

Stated time point: newly diagnosed GD, antithyroid drugs for less than 3 months. With RNA extracted from PBMCs as input, the TCR library was made. Per American Thyroid Association guidelines, Graves' disease was diagnosed. According to the study, TCR beta libraries were built with iRepertoire HTBI primers and CDR3-region Arm-PCR. TCRdb called the multiplex PCR reads again in MiXCR, with one record for every CDR3 protein. The table has fewer than 350,000 distinct CDR3 sequences, more than 15% seen once. The CDR3 is 13 amino acids. The V gene lost 4 bases and the J gene lost 6 bases, with 10 bases spanning the gap. The germline V gene has CDR1 MNHEY and CDR2 SMNVEV (reference sequence). This clonotype was seen at least ten times. The antigen is not known.

The receptor's source is a female donor with Graves disease. The chain uses TRBV27 and TRBJ1-5, with a tentative D call TRBD1 (6 bases). The sample in question was peripheral blood mononuclear cells (PBMCs), obtained at new diagnosis, from a patient treated with antithyroid drugs. CDR3 bases: TGTGCCAGCAGTTCGAGGGGGACTCAGCCCCAGCATTTT. This codes for CASSSRGTQPQHF.